This note documents a single TCR beta chain sequence. This sample is part of a study of blood T cells in healthy people across ages. CDR1 MNHEY and CDR2 SVGAGI come from the germline V gene. The length of the CDR3 is 13 residues. V was pared by 2 bases and J by 3 bases, with 8 bases between. Peripheral blood was drawn, around 9.5 milliliters per donor. Together with a sample-barcoded 5' primer, a J-beta primer mix was included in a second PCR lasting roughly 6 to 12 cycles. TCRdb passed the 5' RACE reads through MiXCR, listing each CDR3 protein once. The table includes around 780,000 distinct CDR3 sequences, roughly three fifths detected once.

The chain uses TRBV6-5 and TRBJ2-7; no definite D call. The sequenced material came from blood. This receptor was identified in a man aged 35 to 55 in good health. CDR3 residues: CASSYRLFYEQYF. The CDR3 DNA reads as TGTGCCAGCAGTTACAGGCTCTTCTACGAGCAGTACTTC.